The present T cell receptor beta chain was sequenced within a study of shared clonotypes between healthy human individuals. A word on this clone: Its antigen is not identified.

Sequenced by immunoSEQ multiplex PCR; TCRdb stores in-frame clones only, minus some. The sample shows some 630,000 clones, approximately 75% of them seen only once. The CDR3 totals 15 residues. Trimming took 2 bases from V and 7 from J, leaving 15 bases between them. Germline lookup yields CDR1 SGHTA and CDR2 FQGNSA. General study results and limits: Clonotypes shared by all four donors outscored non-shared clonotypes in generation probability.

The chain carries TRBV7-2 and TRBJ2-1; the D call may be TRBD1 or TRBD2 (5 bases each). Sequencing was performed on memory CD4+ T cells sorted from blood. The sample's subset: CD45RA-negative fraction. The sequence derives from a woman aged 25 to 39 in good health. CDR3 in amino acids: CASSLRGVSRNEQFF. The CDR3 coding sequence is TGTGCCAGCAGCTTAAGGGGAGTTTCTAGAAATGAGCAGTTCTTC.